Listed below are T cell receptor beta chains from one sample, sequenced in a study of T cell responses to AZD1222 COVID-19 vaccine. Data came from immunoSEQ multiplex PCR; TCRdb stores just in-frame clones and leaves some out. Here the sample spans roughly 160,000 clones, roughly 92% being singletons. This sample comprised peripheral blood, obtained on day 0 of AZD1222 vaccination. Receptor source: an adult in good health. CDR3s include the opening cysteine and the closing phenylalanine or tryptophan. D genes are given only for firm matches. Size tells how often a clone was seen (once, few, many) or the class of an expanded clone, and some rows leave it out.

j_call | v_call | clone_size | d_call | cdr3_nt | cdr3_aa
TRBJ1-4 | TRBV5-4 | - | - | TGTGCCAGCAGCTCTTACAGGGTTGGGAGTGAAAAACTGTTTTTT | CASSSYRVGSEKLFF
TRBJ2-7 | TRBV7-2 | - | - | TGTGCCAGCAGCTTAGGTCCATCTCCCTACGAGCAGTACTTC | CASSLGPSPYEQYF
TRBJ1-2 | TRBV4-1 | - | - | TGCGCCAGCAGCCAAGGATTGTACGGAGAGTCCTATGGCTACACCTTC | CASSQGLYGESYGYTF
TRBJ1-4 | TRBV27 | - | TRBD1 | TGTGCCAGCAGACTTACAGGGGTCCTTGGAAAACTGTTTTTT | CASRLTGVLGKLFF
TRBJ2-5 | TRBV5-8 | - | - | TGTGCCAGCAGCTTAAGAGGGGACGGGACCCAGTACTTC | CASSLRGDGTQYF
TRBJ1-2 | TRBV7-2 | - | - | TGTGCCAGCAGCTTAGCAGCGACTTCTAACTATGGCTACACCTTC | CASSLAATSNYGYTF
TRBJ2-3 | TRBV15 | - | TRBD1 | TGTGCCACCAGCAGGAACCGGGACAGGGGTTCGGATACGCAGTATTTT | CATSRNRDRGSDTQYF
TRBJ1-1 | TRBV18 | once | - | TGTGCCAGCTCACCAGGAGATATGTCCACTGAAGCTTTCTTT | CASSPGDMSTEAFF
TRBJ1-1 | TRBV6-2/TRBV6-3 | once | - | TGTGCCAGCAGCCAATCCAACCGGGCCGCTTGCGCTGAAGCTTTCTTT | CASSQSNRAACAEAFF
TRBJ2-7 | TRBV6-5 | - | - | TGTGCCAGCAGCACAGTACGAAATCCCTACGAGCAGTACTTC | CASSTVRNPYEQYF
TRBJ2-6 | TRBV5-1 | - | - | TGCGCCAGCAGCTCTGCATCTGGGGCCAACGTCCTGACTTTC | CASSSASGANVLTF
TRBJ2-1 | TRBV10-2 | - | - | TGCGCCAGCAGTGCAGGACTGAACTCCTACAATGAGCAGTTCTTC | CASSAGLNSYNEQFF
TRBJ1-5 | TRBV27 | once | - | TGTGCCAGTACCGATAGGGGCAGGGGAAGCAATCAGCCCCAGCATTTT | CASTDRGRGSNQPQHF
TRBJ2-7 | TRBV27 | - | - | TGTGCCAGCGACGGATCGCGGACCCCGTACGAGCAGTACTTC | CASDGSRTPYEQYF
TRBJ2-1 | TRBV5-5 | - | - | TGTGCCAGCAGTCACAGCTATGAGCAGTTCTTC | CASSHSYEQFF
TRBJ2-1 | TRBV4-1 | - | - | TGCGCCAGCAGCCAAGATCCGGCGCAGGGGAGGCTCTTC | CASSQDPAQGRLF
TRBJ2-1 | TRBV14 | - | - | TGTGCCAGCAGCTTCTTACTAGTCAATGAGCAGTTCTTC | CASSFLLVNEQFF
TRBJ1-1 | TRBV4-1 | - | - | TGCGCCAGCAGCCATCCCGGGCTTGGCCCCTCTTTCTTT | CASSHPGLGPSFF
TRBJ2-6 | TRBV15 | - | - | TGTGCCACCAGCAGTTACATAAGCTCTGGGGCCAACGTCCTGACTTTC | CATSSYISSGANVLTF
TRBJ1-5 | TRBV18 | - | - | TGTGCCAGCTCTCCCAACATCGAGCAGCCCCAGCATTTT | CASSPNIEQPQHF
TRBJ1-5 | TRBV5-5 | - | - | TGTGCCAGCAGCTCGTCCGGGGATCGGCAGCCCCAGCATTTT | CASSSSGDRQPQHF
TRBJ1-2 | TRBV11-2 | - | - | TGTGCCAGCAGCTTTCGGGGCAACTATGGCTACACCTTC | CASSFRGNYGYTF
TRBJ1-5 | TRBV19 | - | - | TGTGCCATTAGTGAGGTATACAATCAGCCCCAGCATTTT | CAISEVYNQPQHF
TRBJ1-2 | TRBV3-1/TRBV3-2 | - | - | TGTGCCAGCAGCCAAGTTCGTGTCGCAGTCTATGGCTACACCTTC | CASSQVRVAVYGYTF
TRBJ2-3 | TRBV27 | - | - | TGTGCCAGCAGTGCCTCAACCTGGCGGGCCCTTGCAGATACGCAGTATTTT | CASSASTWRALADTQYF
TRBJ2-7 | TRBV7-3 | - | TRBD2 | TGTGCCAGCAGCCTGATGGGGAGGGGCTACGAGCAGTACTTC | CASSLMGRGYEQYF
TRBJ2-1 | TRBV5-5 | - | TRBD2 | TGTGCCAGCAGCCCCACTAGCGGGGTATCGTTCTTC | CASSPTSGVSFF
TRBJ2-1 | TRBV7-6 | - | TRBD2 | TGTGCCAGCAGCCATAGGCCTAGCGGGAGGTACAATGAGCAGTTCTTC | CASSHRPSGRYNEQFF
TRBJ1-5 | TRBV6-2/TRBV6-3 | - | - | TGTGCCAGCAGTGCCCAAAGGGGTAGCAATCAGCCCCAGCATTTT | CASSAQRGSNQPQHF
TRBJ2-2 | TRBV3-1/TRBV3-2 | - | - | TGTGCCAGCACCCACACCGGGGAGCTGTTTTTT | CASTHTGELFF
TRBJ2-7 | TRBV10-1 | - | - | TGCGCCAGCAGTGAGTCCTTCCGCGAGGTCTCTACCCGACAGGATCCCTCCTACGAGCAGTACTTC | CASSESFREVSTRQDPSYEQYF
TRBJ2-2 | TRBV18 | - | - | TGTGCCAGCTCACCAGGGGTCCGGACCGGGGAGCTGTTTTTT | CASSPGVRTGELFF
TRBJ2-5 | TRBV15 | - | TRBD2 | TGTGCCACCAGCAGAGCCTCGGGGGGGCAAGGGCGAGTGGAGACCCAGTACTTC | CATSRASGGQGRVETQYF
TRBJ2-7 | TRBV29-1 | - | TRBD1 | TGCAGCGCAGGGGGACAGGGCTCATCCTACGAGCAGTACTTC | CSAGGQGSSYEQYF